Presented here are 2 T cell receptor beta chains from one specimen sequenced in a study of T-cell reconstitution after alpha-beta-depleted transplantation in children. Molecular barcoding with unique molecular identifiers was used for the TCRbeta library. TCRdb re-analysed the PCR reads in MiXCR, keeping a single row per CDR3 protein. The sample includes about 190,000 distinct CDR3 sequences, approximately 10% of them seen just once. The sample in question was PBMCs, obtained before TCRalphabeta/CD19-depleted stem cell transplant. The receptors derive from a boy between 2 and 10 years old with acute myeloid leukemia, due to receive a stem cell transplant.

This clonotype was recorded at least ten times. The V gene is TRBV4-1, the J gene TRBJ2-1; possibly TRBD2 for D (5 bases). V lost 3 bases, J lost 0 bases, and 9 bases lay in between. The germline gives CDR1 MGHRA, CDR2 YSYEKL. The CDR3 has 15 amino acids. CDR3 sequence (DNA): TGCGCCAGCAGCCAGCAGCGGAGCTCCTACAATGAGCAGTTCTTC. Protein product: CASSQQRSSYNEQFF.

This clonotype was recorded many times. In DNA, the CDR3 is TGTGCCAGCAGCTTAGGTATAGGGGGCAATGAGCAGTTCTTC. It translates to CASSLGIGGNEQFF. The rearrangement joins TRBV7-2 to TRBJ2-1; D might be TRBD1 (6 bases). V was clipped by 1 base and J by 6 bases, with 10 bases between them. Germline CDR1 SGHTA, CDR2 FQGNSA. The CDR3 totals 14 residues.